This T cell receptor beta chain derives from a study of T cells in Graves' hyperthyroidism and ophthalmopathy (dated by TCRdb to the late 2010s). Regarding the research as a whole: Peripheral blood was collected at initial diagnosis, before any treatment. Prospective prediction of ophthalmopathy was tested in an independent validation cohort consisting of some 19 hyperthyroidism patients and 15 or so patients who later progressed to ophthalmopathy. In addition, the study compared T-cell repertoires in thyroid tissue and in blood from six Graves' hyperthyroidism patients. For training and testing, the 100 patients in the discovery cohort were randomly divided in a 7:3 ratio. The paper reports TCR Vbeta CDR3 sequencing of more than 120 peripheral blood samples: around 41 ophthalmopathy, about 75 hyperthyroidism and around 17 progressor patients. After sampling, hyperthyroidism patients received methimazole starting at 30 mg daily, and ophthalmopathy patients received high-dose intravenous methylprednisolone. To identify distinguishing TCR V-J signatures, a discovery cohort of roughly 100 patients was used, comprising roughly 45 with Graves' ophthalmopathy and under 60 with stable Graves' hyperthyroidism.

The CDR3 contains 15 residues, cysteine and phenylalanine counted. CDR3 DNA is the only sequence kept; it has 45 bases, read in frame from the first base. The germline ends are 16 bases apart after V is trimmed by 6 bases and J by 2 bases. The paper's findings and limits, for the study overall: During validation, the model predicted progression to ophthalmopathy a median of about 6.3 months ahead of onset, with roughly 65% sensitivity and 72% to 80% specificity. No statistical method was used to fix the sample size in advance, and group allocation was not hidden from the investigators. Most expanded thyroid clonotypes (frequency above 0.001) were also detected in blood, a finding suggesting that blood repertoires may reflect thyroid immune responses. A model built on a 13 V-J signature distinguished ophthalmopathy from stable hyperthyroidism, reaching 85% to 90% sensitivity and under 84% specificity in cross-validation and 80%/75% in testing.

Ophthalmopathy patients had moderately to severely active disease, with a Clinical Activity Score of 3 or more, a NOSPECS grade of 4 or more, and a disease duration of less than 3 months. The study excluded patients with uncontrolled infections, other autoimmune diseases, pregnancy or lactation. Diagnoses were based on clinical symptoms, serum thyroxine and TRAb, thyroid ultrasound and orbital computed tomography. PBMCs were isolated from 8 to 10 ml of fresh peripheral blood by Ficoll-Paque density gradient centrifugation. Total RNA was extracted using Trizol reagent, and RNA quality was assessed on an Agilent 2100 Bioanalyzer. The TCR beta CDR3 regions were amplified from the RNA transcripts. The TCR CDR3 was subjected to a first round of RT-PCR using the HTBI primer set and the Qiagen OneStep RT-PCR kit. Libraries were constructed in a second round of multiplex PCR, after which size selection and purification were carried out. Sequencing of the libraries was done on an Illumina HiSeq2000 using paired-end 100 bp reads. In the original analysis: SOAPnuke was used to process the raw data, with reads discarded if the reads contained adapters or uncalled bases, had a mean Phred below 15, or lacked an exact constant-primer or identifier match. High-quality paired reads were merged using COPE v1.2.5, and each unique nucleotide sequence was defined as a clonotype. MiTCR v1.1 was used to align the clonotypes against IMGT TRBV, TRBD and TRBJ reference segments. The analysis was restricted to V-J combinations with a frequency above 0.0001, which together covered roughly 99% of the repertoires. A TCS score was defined as the ratio of F50 (clonal expansion) to E x V (chaos), with BLOSUM62-based TCRdist applied between CDR3 peptides within each V-J. Welch's t-statistics and random forest reduced some 510 V-J features to roughly 13, which were used in a naive Bayes classifier (R e1071). TCRdb ran its own pipeline on the public reads, namely fastp trimming at Q25 and MiXCR clone calling, and kept in-frame beta chains. Under each unique CDR3 protein, matching rows form one entry showing the most common genes and DNA. These V and J calls rely on TCRdb rather than the paper's analysis. The sample profile shows more than 450,000 distinct CDR3 sequences; 20% of them were found once. The ten largest account for 47% of the sample.

This clonotype turned up a few times. Its antigen remains undetermined. Base qualities are not provided; no much larger clone lies one nucleotide away. The chain uses TRBV12-3 or TRBV12-4 and TRBJ1-1; 5 matching bases give a weak D call of TRBD1. The sample consisted of blood. The source is a man aged 40-50 years with Graves' ophthalmopathy. The nucleotide sequence reads as follows: TGTGCCAGCAGGACGGGGCCGGGGTTTAACACTGAAGCTTTCTTT. The encoded protein is CASRTGPGFNTEAFF.